This T cell receptor beta chain was profiled in a study of identical twins. The length of the CDR3 is 13 residues. V lost 5 bases and J 1 base, leaving 11 bases between the germline ends. Per the germline V gene, CDR1 is DFQATT and CDR2 is SNEGSKA (reference sequence). There are a few counts of this clonotype. TCRdb passed the 5' RACE reads through MiXCR, listing each CDR3 protein once. The sample lists under 900,000 distinct CDR3 sequences, around a sixth occurring once. These same data were also listed under a study on T cells expressing NK-cell markers. That paper states: Eight donors were sequenced, seven testing HCMV-seropositive and one testing seronegative.

The chain links TRBV20-1 to TRBJ1-1; tentatively, D is TRBD1 (6 bases). The sequencing input was PBMCs. The sequence derives from a woman younger than 35 in good health. The chain's CDR3 is CSAYQDRNTEAFF. CDR3 nucleotide sequence: TGCAGTGCTTATCAGGACAGGAACACTGAAGCTTTCTTT.